This TCR beta chain was identified during a study of cytomegalovirus exposure and HLA in healthy donors. Broader study findings: Per published reports, the classifier diagnosed cytomegalovirus status with high specificity and sensitivity. Among TCR beta chains, those listed as cytomegalovirus-associated numbered roughly 150.

On this clone itself: The antigen is not known.

The donors were part of the validation cohort, which consisted of about 120 subjects and was separate from the first cohort of several hundred subjects. With 2 bases clipped from V and 3 bases from J, the junction kept 3 bases outside the gene matches. This CDR3 region has 14 residues. Germline CDR1 MGHRA, CDR2 YSYEKL. The table came from immunoSEQ multiplex PCR; TCRdb's copy has only in-frame clones and leaves some out. The repertoire has under 300,000 clones, 75% to 90% of them found once; the top ten carry about 1.2%. Sequences were obtained from PBMCs. The TCR comes from a woman aged 25 to 39 in good health and CMV-seropositive. This chain joins TRBV4-1 and TRBJ2-5, with 7 bases matching TRBD1. The CDR3 protein is CASSQWTGEETQYF. DNA for the CDR3: TGCGCCAGCAGCCAATGGACAGGTGAAGAGACCCAGTACTTC.